The present T cell receptor (beta chain) was sequenced within a study of T cell repertoires in cytomegalovirus infection. Regarding the study as a whole: CMV-specific TCR beta clonotypes restricted by HLA-C dominated the ex vivo response.

TCRdb ran MiXCR on the reads and lists one entry per CDR3 protein. The repertoire includes around 310,000 distinct CDR3 sequences, just under 30% of them detected once, and 15% to 25% sits in the top ten. This clonotype was recorded a few times. Its antigen remains unidentified. From germline, CDR1 is SGDLS and CDR2 YYNGEE. Trimming removed 3 bases from V and 0 bases from J, with 11 bases in between. The CDR3 is 15 amino acids. V is TRBV9 and J is TRBJ2-3; D not resolved. The input for sequencing was cultured PBMCs, taken from culture after CMV antigen stimulation. The TCR originated in a human donor in good health (CMV status not recorded). Some clones in this sample may be carry-over from other donors' samples. The CDR3 DNA follows: TGTGCCAGCAGCGCTAGAGAGCTTAGCACAGATACGCAGTATTTT. It encodes CASSARELSTDTQYF. Full variable domain (remainder filled in from reference TRBV9 and TRBJ2-3): DSGVTQTPKHLITATGQRVTLRCSPRSGDLSVYWYQQSLDQGLQFLIQYYNGEERAKGNILERFSAQQFPDLHSELNLSSLELGDSALYFCASSARELSTDTQYFGPGTRLTVL.